This entry lists 8 T cell receptor beta chains sequenced from one sample in a study of shared clonotypes between healthy human individuals. The protocol was immunoSEQ multiplex PCR, while the TCRdb copy is restricted to in-frame clones and leaves out a portion. Of about 2.3 million clones listed, 85% to 95% are singletons. Sequenced input: naive CD4+ T cells from PBMCs. Subset indicated: CD45RA+ positively selected. The receptors stem from a man aged 18 to 30 in good health. Some clones in this sample may be carry-over from other donors' samples.

The J gene is TRBJ1-5, the V gene TRBV4-3, with 7 nucleotides matching TRBD1. Germline values: CDR1 LGHNA, CDR2 YSLEER. V lost 0 bases to trimming and J lost 2 bases; unmatched junction nucleotides: 4. The CDR3 covers 16 residues. Here the CDR3 reads CASSQEGGLGNQPQHF. CDR3 coding DNA: TGCGCCAGCAGCCAAGAAGGGGGCTTGGGCAATCAGCCCCAGCATTTT.

The CDR3 DNA follows: TGTGCCTGGAGTGTACGGCAGGATAAGTACTTC. This translates into CAWSVRQDKYF. The chain employs TRBV30 and TRBJ2-7; D uncertain. The CDR3 loop spans 11 amino acids. Deletions cut 0 bases from V and 11 bases from J, with 11 bases between. Germline CDR1 and CDR2: GTSNPN and SVGIG (reference sequence).

In its sample, this clone was seen once. The V gene is TRBV30, the J gene TRBJ1-5; possibly TRBD1 for D (5 bases). V lost 1 base and J 8 bases, leaving 15 bases between the germline ends. The V gene's germline CDR1 is GTSNPN and CDR2 SVGIG (reference sequence). This CDR3 has 14 amino acids. CDR3 amino acids: CAWSELGDWEPQHF. The CDR3, as DNA: TGTGCCTGGAGTGAATTAGGGGATTGGGAGCCCCAGCATTTT.

Here the CDR3 reads CASSFSYMGGRTGELFF. CDR3 bases: TGTGCCAGCAGCTTTTCCTATATGGGGGGAAGGACCGGGGAGCTGTTTTTT. The chain couples TRBV7-9 to TRBJ2-2, with D possibly being TRBD2 (6 bases). The CDR3 covers 17 residues. V was cut by 3 bases and J by 5 bases, with 19 bases left in between. Germline lookup yields CDR1 SEHNR and CDR2 FQNEAQ (reference sequence). Looking up the rest from reference TRBV7-9 and TRBJ2-2 gives the full variable domain: DTGVSQNPRHKITKRGQNVTFRCDPISEHNRLYWYRQTLGQGPEFLTYFQNEAQLEKSRLLSDRFSAERPKGSFSTLEIQRTEQGDSAMYLCASSFSYMGGRTGELFFGEGSRLTVL.

V is TRBV7-9 and J is TRBJ2-2, with a possible D match to TRBD1 (5 bases). Germline CDR1 and CDR2: SEHNR and FQNEAQ (reference sequence). Trimming pared 3 bases from V and 3 bases from J, leaving 8 bases between. The CDR3 has 14 amino acids. CDR3: CASSFDRYTGELFF. CDR3 DNA sequence: TGTGCCAGCAGCTTCGACAGATACACCGGGGAGCTGTTTTTT.

This clone has only one observation. The genes are TRBV11-1 and TRBJ2-4, with a tentative D call TRBD1 (6 bases). V gave up 5 bases and J gave up 3 bases, with 17 bases separating them. Germline CDR1 reads SGHAT; CDR2 reads FQDESV (reference sequence). The CDR3 is 16 residues long. CDR3 in DNA: TGTGCCAGCAGCGCCTTGACAGGATTGGGCAAAAACATTCAGTACTTC. Translation: CASSALTGLGKNIQYF.

The J gene is TRBJ2-7, the V gene TRBV28; TRBD1 matches at 12 bases. The V gene's germline CDR1 is MDHEN and CDR2 SYDVKM. The CDR3 consists of 14 residues. The junction had 2 bases not matched to a gene; V was cut back by 2 bases and J by 6 bases. CDR3: CASSLGTGGPEQYF. CDR3 DNA sequence: TGTGCCAGCAGTTTAGGGACAGGGGGCCCCGAGCAGTACTTC.

The chain couples TRBV28 to TRBJ1-5, with D maybe TRBD1 (5 bases). Between the trimmed V and J ends, which lost 1 base and 10 bases, there was a span of 14 bases. Germline lookup yields CDR1 MDHEN and CDR2 SYDVKM. The CDR3 sequence is 14 residues long. CDR3 bases: TGTGCCAGCAGTTTATATCCGGGGCCTAGTCCCCAGCATTTT. Protein product: CASSLYPGPSPQHF. Together with reference TRBV28 and TRBJ1-5, the CDR3 gives the full variable domain: DVKVTQSSRYLVKRTGEKVFLECVQDMDHENMFWYRQDPGLGLRLIYFSYDVKMKEKGDIPEGYSVSREKKERFSLILESASTNQTSMYLCASSLYPGPSPQHFGDGTRLSIL.